The TCR beta chain under discussion was sequenced for a study of vaccination and CD4 T cells after COVID-19. Study background: Convalescent cases consisted of six males and four females, of whom two were Hispanic. Overlapping peptides covering the spike proteins of SARS-CoV-2, HCoV-NL63, HCoV-OC43 and HCoV-229E were added to stimulate cells.

This CDR3 region has 13 residues. Germline CDR1 and CDR2: MNHEY and SMNVEV (reference sequence). V lost 6 bases to trimming and J lost 5 bases; unmatched junction nucleotides: 7. The treatment here: roughly 11-day PBMC culture with coronavirus spike peptide pools or control peptides (ViraFEST assay). Investigators obtained the unexposed donor's CD4+ T cells before the COVID-19 pandemic (2011-2018). PBMCs were cultured at two million per well with roughly 9 IU/ml IL-2 and about 10 ug/ml peptide pools. These CD4+ T cells came from approximately eleven-day cultures by negative selection. The Oncomine TCR Beta short-read assay generated sequence data from the DNA of cultured CD4+ T cells. MiXCR, applied by TCRdb to the PCR reads, yields one record per CDR3 protein. The sample yields about 7,800 distinct CDR3 sequences, around two fifths seen once. Concerning this clonotype: Its antigen is unknown.

The V and J genes are TRBV27 and TRBJ2-7; the match to TRBD2 covers 7 bases. Sequencing used CD4+ T cells from blood, cultured in vitro. This TCR was sampled from a human donor in good health. CDR3 region: CASSPRGFDEQYF. The CDR3, as DNA: TGTGCCAGCAGCCCGCGGGGGTTCGACGAGCAGTACTTC.